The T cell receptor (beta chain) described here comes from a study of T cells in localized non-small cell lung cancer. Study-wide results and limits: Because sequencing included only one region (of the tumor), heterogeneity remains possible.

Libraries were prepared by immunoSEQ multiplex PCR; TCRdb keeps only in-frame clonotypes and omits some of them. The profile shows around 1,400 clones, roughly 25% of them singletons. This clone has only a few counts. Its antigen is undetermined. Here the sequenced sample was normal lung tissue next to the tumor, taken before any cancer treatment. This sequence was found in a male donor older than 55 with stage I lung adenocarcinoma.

CDR3 residues: CASSSGGQGPGELFF. The CDR3, as DNA: TGTGCCAGCAGTTCCGGGGGACAGGGCCCCGGGGAGCTGTTTTTT. This sequence joins TRBV28 and TRBJ2-2, with TRBD1 identical over 9 bases. The junction had 6 bases not matched to a gene; V was cut back by 4 bases and J by 6 bases. From germline, CDR1 is MDHEN and CDR2 SYDVKM. The CDR3 has 15 residues.